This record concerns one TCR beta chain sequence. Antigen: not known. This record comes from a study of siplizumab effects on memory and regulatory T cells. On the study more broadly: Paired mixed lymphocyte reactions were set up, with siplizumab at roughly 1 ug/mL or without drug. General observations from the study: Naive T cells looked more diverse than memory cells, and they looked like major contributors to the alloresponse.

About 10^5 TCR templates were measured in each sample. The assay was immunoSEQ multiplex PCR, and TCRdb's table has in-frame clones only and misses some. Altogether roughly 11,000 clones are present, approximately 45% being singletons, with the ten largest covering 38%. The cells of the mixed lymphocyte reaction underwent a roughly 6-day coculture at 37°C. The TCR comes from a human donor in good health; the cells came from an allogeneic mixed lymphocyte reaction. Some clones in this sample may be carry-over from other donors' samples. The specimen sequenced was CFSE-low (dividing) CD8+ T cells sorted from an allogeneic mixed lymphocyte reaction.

CDR3: CASSYGAGTYEQYF. CDR3 coding DNA: TGTGCCAGCAGTTACGGCGCGGGGACCTACGAGCAGTACTTC. The genes are TRBV6-5 and TRBJ2-7; possibly TRBD2 for D (6 bases). V was pared by 2 bases and J by 2 bases, with 10 bases between. CDR3 length: 14 residues. Germline V gene lookup returns CDR1 MNHEY and CDR2 SVGAGI.